Listed below are T cell receptor beta chains from one sample, sequenced in a study of shared clonotypes between healthy human individuals. This table comes from immunoSEQ multiplex PCR, and its TCRdb copy is limited to in-frame clones, with some not included. The table records about 2.3 million clones, over 90% of them present only once. The sequencing sample was made of naive CD4+ T cells from PBMCs. These receptors were taken from a man aged 18 to 29 in good health. Some clones in this sample may be carry-over from other donors' samples. Each CDR3 is given with its conserved first and last residue. The order of the fields is clone size, V gene, D gene, J gene, CDR3 DNA, CDR3 protein. A D gene is named only where the DNA matches it firmly. A row's size may be missing; if present it is once, few, many or a size class.

size: NA; V: TRBV7-3; D: NA; J: TRBJ2-5; DNA: TGTGCCAGCAGCTTAACGGCGGCAGGGCGGCAAGAGACCCAGTACTTC; CDR3: CASSLTAAGRQETQYF
size: NA; V: TRBV7-2; D: NA; J: TRBJ1-2; DNA: TGTGCCAGCAGCTTAGAGCCAGGGTGGGCCTATGGCTACACCTTC; CDR3: CASSLEPGWAYGYTF
size: NA; V: TRBV28; D: NA; J: TRBJ2-7; DNA: TGTGCCAGCAGTTTGGGACCTTCCTACGAGCAGTACTTC; CDR3: CASSLGPSYEQYF
size: NA; V: TRBV9; D: TRBD2; J: TRBJ2-7; DNA: TGTGCCAGCAGCGTAGGACTAGCGCTTTCTAACGAGCAGTACTTC; CDR3: CASSVGLALSNEQYF
size: NA; V: TRBV15; D: TRBD2; J: TRBJ2-3; DNA: TGTGCCACCGCGTTCGGGGGGGCCACAGATACGCAGTATTTT; CDR3: CATAFGGATDTQYF
size: NA; V: TRBV7-8; D: NA; J: TRBJ2-5; DNA: TGTGCCAGCAGCCGCGCGGTACAAGAGACCCAGTACTTC; CDR3: CASSRAVQETQYF
size: NA; V: TRBV7-2; D: TRBD1; J: TRBJ1-1; DNA: TGTGCCAGCAGCTCACAGGGGGTGATGAACACTGAAGCTTTCTTT; CDR3: CASSSQGVMNTEAFF
size: once; V: TRBV14; D: TRBD1; J: TRBJ1-3; DNA: TGTGCCAGCAGCAGACAGGGATTCGCTGGAAACACCATATATTTT; CDR3: CASSRQGFAGNTIYF
size: NA; V: TRBV1; D: NA; J: TRBJ2-1; DNA: TGCACCAGCAGCCAACTAGCGGGCAAAAGAAATGAGCAGTTCTTC; CDR3: CTSSQLAGKRNEQFF
size: NA; V: TRBV9; D: NA; J: TRBJ1-3; DNA: TGTGCCAGCAGCGCGGGAAGCTCTGGAAACACCATATATTTT; CDR3: CASSAGSSGNTIYF
size: NA; V: TRBV7-3; D: NA; J: TRBJ2-3; DNA: TGTGCCAGCGGTGCGGGGTTGGGCACAGATACGCAGTATTTT; CDR3: CASGAGLGTDTQYF
size: once; V: TRBV30; D: TRBD2; J: TRBJ2-5; DNA: TGTGCCTGGACTCGGGGGAGGGCTCCGGAGACCCAGTACTTC; CDR3: CAWTRGRAPETQYF
size: NA; V: TRBV18; D: NA; J: TRBJ1-2; DNA: TGTGCCAGCTCACCGTCTGGGGCGAACTACTATGGCTACACCTTC; CDR3: CASSPSGANYYGYTF
size: few; V: TRBV11-3; D: NA; J: TRBJ1-1; DNA: TGTGCCAGCAGCTTAGAGCAGGGCACTGAAGCTTTCTTT; CDR3: CASSLEQGTEAFF
size: NA; V: TRBV5-6; D: NA; J: TRBJ1-4; DNA: TGTGCCAGCAGCAGGTGGACATTCGAAGGGGAAAAACTGTTTTTT; CDR3: CASSRWTFEGEKLFF
size: NA; V: TRBV6-5; D: TRBD1; J: TRBJ2-7; DNA: TGTGCCAGCAGTTACTCTACAGGGGGTAGGTACGAGCAGTACTTC; CDR3: CASSYSTGGRYEQYF
size: NA; V: TRBV7-2; D: NA; J: TRBJ2-7; DNA: TGTGCCAGCAGCTTCCAGGGGTTCTACGAGCAGTACTTC; CDR3: CASSFQGFYEQYF
size: once; V: TRBV19; D: TRBD1; J: TRBJ1-1; DNA: TGTGCCAGTAGAAGAGGGACAGGGTCCCTTGGAACTGAAGCTTTCTTT; CDR3: CASRRGTGSLGTEAFF
size: once; V: TRBV7-9; D: NA; J: TRBJ1-1; DNA: TGTGCCAGCAGTTACGGGGGGAGCACTGAAGCTTTCTTT; CDR3: CASSYGGSTEAFF
size: NA; V: TRBV5-1; D: NA; J: TRBJ2-5; DNA: TGCGCCAGCAGCTTGAGTACGCTAGAGACCCAGTACTTC; CDR3: CASSLSTLETQYF
size: NA; V: TRBV30; D: TRBD1; J: TRBJ1-5; DNA: TGTGCCTGGAGTGGTCAGGGGGGGCCCCAGCATTTT; CDR3: CAWSGQGGPQHF
size: NA; V: TRBV2; D: NA; J: TRBJ2-7; DNA: TGTGCCAGCTCCCCGACGTACGAGCAGTACTTC; CDR3: CASSPTYEQYF
size: NA; V: TRBV7-3; D: NA; J: TRBJ2-5; DNA: TGTGCCAGCAGCTTAATGAGAGGGCCCCAAGAGACCCAGTACTTC; CDR3: CASSLMRGPQETQYF
size: NA; V: TRBV27; D: TRBD2; J: TRBJ2-1; DNA: TGTGCCAGCAGTGCCCGACTAGCGGGAGGCATCTTCAATGAGCAGTTCTTC; CDR3: CASSARLAGGIFNEQFF
size: NA; V: TRBV19; D: NA; J: TRBJ2-7; DNA: TGTGCCAGTAGTACTCCTGGTTTCTCTGTAGGGCAGTACTTC; CDR3: CASSTPGFSVGQYF
size: NA; V: TRBV28; D: TRBD1; J: TRBJ1-5; DNA: TGTGCCAGCAGTTTTCGCAGGGGGGTTCGGCCCCAGCATTTT; CDR3: CASSFRRGVRPQHF
size: once; V: TRBV4-2; D: NA; J: TRBJ2-1; DNA: TGTGCCAGCAGCCAAGAAGGGTCTCAAAGGCAGTTCTTC; CDR3: CASSQEGSQRQFF
size: NA; V: TRBV5-1; D: TRBD2; J: TRBJ2-3; DNA: TGCGCCAGCAGCTTGGGGGGACTAGCGAGCAGCACAGATACGCAGTATTTT; CDR3: CASSLGGLASSTDTQYF
size: NA; V: TRBV21-1; D: NA; J: TRBJ1-5; DNA: TGTGCCAGCAGCAAAGAAGACAGGGGGTATCAGCCCCAGCATTTT; CDR3: CASSKEDRGYQPQHF
size: NA; V: TRBV28; D: NA; J: TRBJ1-3; DNA: TGTGCCAGCAGTTTAGGAGGGCCGGGAAACACCATATATTTT; CDR3: CASSLGGPGNTIYF
size: NA; V: TRBV28; D: NA; J: TRBJ1-1; DNA: TGTGCCAGCAGTACCCTTAGGGCTGAAGCTTTCTTT; CDR3: CASSTLRAEAFF
size: NA; V: TRBV9; D: NA; J: TRBJ1-2; DNA: TGTGCCAGCAGCGTACGGGACGGCTATGGCTACACCTTC; CDR3: CASSVRDGYGYTF
size: NA; V: TRBV5-1; D: NA; J: TRBJ1-2; DNA: TGCGCCAGCAGCATCATCCAAGGGAGCGATGGCTACACCTTC; CDR3: CASSIIQGSDGYTF
size: NA; V: TRBV2; D: NA; J: TRBJ1-5; DNA: TGTGCCAGCAGTGAATTCGGGGGGACCCATCAGCCCCAGCATTTT; CDR3: CASSEFGGTHQPQHF
size: few; V: TRBV7-3; D: NA; J: TRBJ1-1; DNA: TGTGCCAGCAGCTTAACCGGCGACGGTGAAGCTTTCTTT; CDR3: CASSLTGDGEAFF
size: NA; V: TRBV5-1; D: NA; J: TRBJ2-1; DNA: TGCGCCAGCAGCTACCATACCACTAGCCCGGCCTACAATGAGCAGTTCTTC; CDR3: CASSYHTTSPAYNEQFF
size: once; V: TRBV28; D: NA; J: TRBJ2-4; DNA: TGTGCCAGCAGTCCAAGACAGCCGGGGGCGGGGAACATTCAGTACTTC; CDR3: CASSPRQPGAGNIQYF
size: NA; V: TRBV27; D: NA; J: TRBJ1-5; DNA: TGTGCCAGCAGTCCGGACAGAGGGAATCAGCCCCAGCATTTT; CDR3: CASSPDRGNQPQHF
size: NA; V: TRBV9; D: NA; J: TRBJ2-7; DNA: TGTGCCAGCAGCGTAGGACAGGTTTCGGACGAGCAGTACTTC; CDR3: CASSVGQVSDEQYF
size: NA; V: TRBV9; D: NA; J: TRBJ2-1; DNA: TGTGCCAGCAGCGTAGCTTGGAGGGGCGGAGGTGAGCAGTTCTTC; CDR3: CASSVAWRGGGEQFF
size: NA; V: TRBV19; D: TRBD2; J: TRBJ2-3; DNA: TGTGCCAGTAGTTGGACTAGCGGGGTGCCAACAGATACGCAGTATTTT; CDR3: CASSWTSGVPTDTQYF
size: NA; V: TRBV19; D: NA; J: TRBJ1-5; DNA: TGTGCCAGTAGGGGACCCCGACAGTTTGTGAGCAATCAGCCCCAGCATTTT; CDR3: CASRGPRQFVSNQPQHF
size: NA; V: TRBV6-5; D: NA; J: TRBJ2-7; DNA: TGTGCCAGCAGTCATAGGACCCCCCAGCGTGAGCAGTACTTC; CDR3: CASSHRTPQREQYF
size: NA; V: TRBV19; D: TRBD2; J: TRBJ2-6; DNA: TGTGCCAGTAGGTTACTAGCGGGACCGACTGGGGCCAACGTCCTGACTTTC; CDR3: CASRLLAGPTGANVLTF
size: NA; V: TRBV9; D: TRBD2; J: TRBJ2-3; DNA: TGTGCCAGCGGCCCGGCGGGAGTTCTTACAGATACGCAGTATTTT; CDR3: CASGPAGVLTDTQYF
size: NA; V: TRBV19; D: NA; J: TRBJ1-5; DNA: TGTGCCAGTAGTATTGAGGCTGAACAGCCCCAGCATTTT; CDR3: CASSIEAEQPQHF
size: NA; V: TRBV28; D: TRBD1; J: TRBJ2-7; DNA: TGTGCCAGCAGGGTGGGGGGACAGGGGGCCGACGAGCAGTACTTC; CDR3: CASRVGGQGADEQYF
size: NA; V: TRBV29-1; D: NA; J: TRBJ1-4; DNA: TGCAGCGTTAGGCCGCGGGGTGAAAAACTGTTTTTT; CDR3: CSVRPRGEKLFF
size: NA; V: TRBV28; D: NA; J: TRBJ2-1; DNA: TGTGCCAGCACCCCTCCAGGGGAGGGGTACAATGAGCAGTTCTTC; CDR3: CASTPPGEGYNEQFF
size: NA; V: TRBV25-1; D: TRBD2; J: TRBJ2-1; DNA: TGTGCCAGCAGCCCCCGTATGGCGGGAGATTTCAATGAGCAGTTCTTC; CDR3: CASSPRMAGDFNEQFF
size: NA; V: TRBV28; D: TRBD2; J: TRBJ2-2; DNA: TGTGCCAGCAGTTTACGAGGACTAGCGGGGAACACCGGGGAGCTGTTTTTT; CDR3: CASSLRGLAGNTGELFF
size: NA; V: TRBV5-6; D: NA; J: TRBJ1-2; DNA: TGTGCCAGCAGCTTGGGTCCCAAAATTAACTATGGCTACACCTTC; CDR3: CASSLGPKINYGYTF
size: NA; V: TRBV4-3; D: NA; J: TRBJ2-3; DNA: TGCGCCAGCAGCCAAGACGGCAGGGATGAAGATACGCAGTATTTT; CDR3: CASSQDGRDEDTQYF